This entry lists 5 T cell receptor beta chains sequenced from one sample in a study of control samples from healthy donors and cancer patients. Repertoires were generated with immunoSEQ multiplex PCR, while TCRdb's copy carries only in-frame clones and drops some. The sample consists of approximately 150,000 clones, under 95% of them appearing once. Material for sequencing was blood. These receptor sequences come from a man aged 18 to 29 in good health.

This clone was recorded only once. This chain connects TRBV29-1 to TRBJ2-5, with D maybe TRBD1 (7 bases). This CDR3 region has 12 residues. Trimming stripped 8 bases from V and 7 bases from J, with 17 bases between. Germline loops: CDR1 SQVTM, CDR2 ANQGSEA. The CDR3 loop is CSSGGGEVTQYF. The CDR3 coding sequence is TGCAGCTCCGGAGGGGGCGAAGTGACCCAGTACTTC. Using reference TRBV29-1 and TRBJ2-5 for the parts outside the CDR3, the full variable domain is SAVISQKPSRDICQRGTSLTIQCQVDSQVTMMFWYRQQPGQSLTLIATANQGSEATYESGFVIDKFPISRPNLTFSTLTVSNMSPEDSSIYLCSSGGGEVTQYFGPGTRLLVL.

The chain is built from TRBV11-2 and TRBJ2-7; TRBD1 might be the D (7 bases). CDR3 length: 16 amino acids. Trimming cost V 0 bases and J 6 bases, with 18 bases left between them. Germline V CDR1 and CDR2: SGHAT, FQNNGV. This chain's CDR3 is CASSLEPQGGLFEQYF. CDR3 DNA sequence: TGTGCCAGCAGCTTAGAGCCCCAGGGGGGATTGTTCGAGCAGTACTTC.

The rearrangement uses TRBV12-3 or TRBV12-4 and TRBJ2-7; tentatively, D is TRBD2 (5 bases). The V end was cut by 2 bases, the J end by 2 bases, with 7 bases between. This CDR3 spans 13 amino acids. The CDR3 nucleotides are TGTGCCAGCAGTTTACACGGGGCCTACGAGCAGTACTTC. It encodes CASSLHGAYEQYF.

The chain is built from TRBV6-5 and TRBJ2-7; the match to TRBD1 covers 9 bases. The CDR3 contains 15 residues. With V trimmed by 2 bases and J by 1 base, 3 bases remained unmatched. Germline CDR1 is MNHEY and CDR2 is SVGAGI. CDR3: CASSYGGQGSYEQYF. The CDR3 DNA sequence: TGTGCCAGCAGTTACGGGGGACAGGGTTCCTACGAGCAGTACTTC.

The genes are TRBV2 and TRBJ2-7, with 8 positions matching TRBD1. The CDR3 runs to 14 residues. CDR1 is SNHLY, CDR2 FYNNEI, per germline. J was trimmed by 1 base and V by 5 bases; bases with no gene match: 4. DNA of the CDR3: TGTGCCAGCAGTTCCACAGGGGGTTCCTACGAGCAGTACTTC. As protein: CASSSTGGSYEQYF.